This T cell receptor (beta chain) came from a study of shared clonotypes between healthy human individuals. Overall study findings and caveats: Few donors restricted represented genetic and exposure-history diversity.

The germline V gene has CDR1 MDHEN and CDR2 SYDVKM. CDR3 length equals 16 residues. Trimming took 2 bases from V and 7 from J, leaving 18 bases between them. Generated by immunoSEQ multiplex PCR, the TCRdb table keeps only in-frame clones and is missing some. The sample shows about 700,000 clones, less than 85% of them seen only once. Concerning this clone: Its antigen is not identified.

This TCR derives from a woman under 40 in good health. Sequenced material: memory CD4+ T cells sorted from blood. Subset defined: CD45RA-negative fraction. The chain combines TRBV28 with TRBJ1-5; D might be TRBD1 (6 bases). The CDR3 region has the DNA TGTGCCAGCAGTTTAGTTTTTGGACAGAATATGCAGCCCCAGCATTTT. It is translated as CASSLVFGQNMQPQHF.